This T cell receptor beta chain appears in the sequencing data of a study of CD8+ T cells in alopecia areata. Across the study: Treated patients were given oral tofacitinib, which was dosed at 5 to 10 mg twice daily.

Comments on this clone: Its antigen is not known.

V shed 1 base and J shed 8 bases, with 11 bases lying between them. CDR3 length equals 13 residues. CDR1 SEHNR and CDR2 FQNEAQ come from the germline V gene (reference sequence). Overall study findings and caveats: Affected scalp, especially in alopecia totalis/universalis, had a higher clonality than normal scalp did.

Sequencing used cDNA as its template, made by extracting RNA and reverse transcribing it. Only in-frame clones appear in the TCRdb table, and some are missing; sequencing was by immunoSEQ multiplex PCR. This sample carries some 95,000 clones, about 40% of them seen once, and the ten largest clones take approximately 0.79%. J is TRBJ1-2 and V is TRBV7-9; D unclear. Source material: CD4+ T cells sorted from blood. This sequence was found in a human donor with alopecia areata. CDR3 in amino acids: CASSLGRLGGYTF. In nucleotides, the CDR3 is TGTGCCAGCAGCTTAGGACGACTTGGGGGCTACACCTTC. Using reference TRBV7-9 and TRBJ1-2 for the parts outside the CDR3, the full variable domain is DTGVSQNPRHKITKRGQNVTFRCDPISEHNRLYWYRQTLGQGPEFLTYFQNEAQLEKSRLLSDRFSAERPKGSFSTLEIQRTEQGDSAMYLCASSLGRLGGYTFGSGTRLTVV.